Reported below is one T cell receptor (beta chain). The sequenced fragment ends 3 residues before the CDR3 boundary, so the rest is inferred from the germline J gene. CVID and control samples used equivalent genomic DNA input. Only in-frame clones appear in the TCRdb table, and some are missing; sequencing was by immunoSEQ multiplex PCR. Listed for the sample are tens of thousands of clones, none seen a single time. The data derive from a study of T cell clonality in common variable immunodeficiency. CDR3 length equals 14 residues. V was clipped by 4 bases and J by 6 bases, with 14 bases between them. Germline CDR1 reads SGHAT; CDR2 reads FQNNGV.

This chain joins TRBV11-2 and TRBJ2-3; D is uncertain. This TCR came from a person aged 18-70 years in good health. Specimen: peripheral blood mononuclear cells. The CDR3 reads CASSSFKGHDTQYF. Incomplete CDR3 DNA: TGTGCCAGCAGCTCATTTAAGGGCCACGATACG.